These 8 T cell receptor beta chains came from one sample sequenced in a study of naive and memory T cell subsets. Four PCR rounds used nested alpha and beta constant region primers plus the SP2 primer. Each CDR3 protein is one row after TCRdb ran MiXCR on the 5' RACE reads. The sample yields over 50,000 distinct CDR3 sequences, around 8% seen once. The library had UMIs added by 3' ligation of an oligonucleotide to TCR cDNA. The receptors come from a female donor in good health.

The chain carries TRBV5-1 and TRBJ2-5; 8 nucleotides align to TRBD2. Germline V gene sequence: CDR1 SGHRS, CDR2 YFSETQ. The CDR3 has 16 residues. With V trimmed by 1 base and J by 2 bases, 7 bases remained unmatched. In nucleotides, the CDR3 is TGCGCCAGCAGCTTGATACCCGGGGGGGCTCAAGAGACCCAGTACTTC. Translated, it gives CASSLIPGGAQETQYF.

This rearrangement joins TRBV2 to TRBJ1-5; no reliable D call. The V gene's germline CDR1 is SNHLY and CDR2 FYNNEI. Trimming pared 5 bases from V and 5 bases from J, leaving 10 bases between. The CDR3 is 13 residues long. The CDR3 protein is CASSFDRDQPQHF. The CDR3 DNA sequence: TGTGCCAGCAGTTTCGACCGAGATCAGCCCCAGCATTTT.

This clonotype was detected many times. This sequence joins TRBV7-2 and TRBJ1-1; 7 bases fit TRBD1. Germline values: CDR1 SGHTA, CDR2 FQGNSA. The J segment lost 6 bases and the V segment lost 2 bases, leaving 6 bases of the junction unmatched. This CDR3 has 14 residues. CDR3 bases: TGTGCCAGCAGCTTAAACAGGGGATTGGCTGAAGCTTTCTTT. This sequence encodes CASSLNRGLAEAFF. Full variable domain (rest looked up from reference TRBV7-2 and TRBJ1-1): GAGVSQSPSNKVTEKGKDVELRCDPISGHTALYWYRQSLGQGLEFLIYFQGNSAPDKSGLPSDRFSAERTGGSVSTLTIQRTQQEDSAVYLCASSLNRGLAEAFFGQGTRLTVV.

This clonotype was recorded at least ten times. V and J are TRBV9 and TRBJ2-1, with 7 bases identical to TRBD1. The CDR3 is 16 residues long. Germline CDR1 SGDLS, CDR2 YYNGEE. With 0 bases clipped from V and 3 bases from J, the junction kept 6 bases outside the gene matches. In nucleotides, the CDR3 is TGTGCCAGCAGCGTAGGGGGGACAGTAAGCTACAATGAGCAGTTCTTC. Encoded protein: CASSVGGTVSYNEQFF.

The sample holds a few counts of this clonotype. The chain carries TRBV2 and TRBJ2-1; TRBD2 agrees at 7 bases. Germline V gene lookup returns CDR1 SNHLY and CDR2 FYNNEI. The CDR3 runs 12 residues. Trimming took 5 bases from V and 12 from J; bases not matched to a gene: 7. CDR3 in amino acids: CASSKTGTMQFF. In DNA form, the CDR3 reads TGTGCCAGCAGTAAGACCGGGACTATGCAGTTCTTC.

This clonotype was observed a few times. The V gene is TRBV27, the J gene TRBJ1-1; D might be TRBD1 (5 bases). V gave up 2 bases and J gave up 10 bases, with 14 bases separating them. CDR3 length: 13 amino acids. Germline V gives CDR1 MNHEY, CDR2 SMNVEV (reference sequence). The CDR3 DNA reads as TGTGCCAGCAGTTTAGACAGAGACCTTGGAGCTTTCTTT. Translating gives CASSLDRDLGAFF.

This chain connects TRBV4-3 to TRBJ2-1; 11 bases align to TRBD2. Germline loops: CDR1 LGHNA, CDR2 YSLEER. V was clipped by 5 bases and J by 0 bases; unmatched bases: 12. This CDR3 region has 19 residues. The CDR3 reads CASSFTGTSGSSSYNEQFF. The CDR3 bases are TGCGCCAGCAGCTTTACCGGGACTAGCGGATCTAGCTCCTACAATGAGCAGTTCTTC.

This clonotype was counted at least ten times. This sequence joins TRBV7-9 and TRBJ1-6, with D tentatively TRBD1 (6 bases). Trimming removed 3 bases at V and 7 bases at J, with 10 bases between. There are 14 residues in the CDR3. The germline gives CDR1 SEHNR, CDR2 FQNEAQ (reference sequence). CDR3 residues: CASSLGTSNSPLHF. The CDR3 DNA reads as TGTGCCAGCAGCTTGGGGACATCGAATTCACCCCTCCACTTT. The full variable domain, completed using reference TRBV7-9 and TRBJ1-6, is DTGVSQNPRHKITKRGQNVTFRCDPISEHNRLYWYRQTLGQGPEFLTYFQNEAQLEKSRLLSDRFSAERPKGSFSTLEIQRTEQGDSAMYLCASSLGTSNSPLHFGNGTRLTVT.